This T cell receptor beta chain was observed in a study of blood T cell repertoires in COVID-19. About the study: The samples span acute and convalescent COVID-19 from the United States, Italy and Spain.

This clone was seen a few times. V lost 4 bases and J lost 0, with 12 bases in between. Germline V gene sequence: CDR1 SGHRS, CDR2 YFSETQ. This CDR3 is built from 15 residues. Seattle researchers signed up patients amid active infection and tracked them longitudinally. The protocol was immunoSEQ multiplex PCR, while the TCRdb copy is restricted to in-frame clones and leaves out a portion. Among about 150,000 clones listed, around 86% were seen once. The chain joins TRBV5-1 to TRBJ2-3, with D perhaps matching TRBD1 (6 bases). The source is a woman aged 80 or over with COVID-19, enrolled during active disease. The specimen sequenced was peripheral blood. The DNA for the CDR3 is TGCGCCAGCAGCGACGGGACACCTAGCACAGATACGCAGTATTTT. Translating it yields CASSDGTPSTDTQYF.